What follows is one T cell receptor beta chain and its context. The data belong to a study of blood T cell repertoires in COVID-19. Across the study: Acute-phase and convalescent COVID-19 samples originated in the United States, Italy and Spain. PBMCs, B-cell-depleted T cells, or T cells provided the cDNA or gDNA that made up the material.

The CDR3 loop spans 13 amino acids. CDR1 and CDR2 from the germline V gene are LNHDA and SQIVND (reference sequence). The junction had 7 bases not matched to a gene; V was cut back by 6 bases and J by 7 bases. Authors' processing steps: Reference gene primer amplification yielded estimated nucleated cell counts. TCRdb's table, derived via immunoSEQ multiplex PCR, lists solely in-frame clones and lacks some. V and J calls and clone size are given by that table; D and trimming were obtained from the DNA. Here the sample spans around 17,000 clones, about 91% being singletons. The rearrangement joins TRBV19 to TRBJ2-7; 9 bases match TRBD1. The clonotype comes from a human donor in a cohort sampled during active COVID-19. Sequenced: peripheral blood. In DNA, the CDR3 is TGTGCCAGTAGACAACAGGGGGCGGAGGAGCAGTACTTC. Protein: CASRQQGAEEQYF.